This is a list of T cell receptor beta chains from one sample in a study of T cells after yellow fever vaccination. A single record per CDR3 protein comes from TCRdb applying MiXCR to the 5' RACE reads. Among some 560,000 distinct CDR3 sequences listed, under 25% were seen once. The source was PBMCs, collected 15 days after the yellow fever booster vaccination. The receptors were gathered from a young man who received the YFV17D yellow fever vaccine. CDR3s include the opening cysteine and the closing phenylalanine or tryptophan. D genes are given only for firm matches. Clone size is stated in some rows and not others, as once, few, many or a class when expanded.

TRBV11-3	few	TRBJ2-5	-	TGTGCCAGCAGCTCCGGAGGTGCGGGGACCCAGTACTTC	CASSSGGAGTQYF
TRBV7-3	-	TRBJ2-3	-	TGTGCCAGCAGCTTAATAGGGGACGCAGATACGCAGTATTTT	CASSLIGDADTQYF
TRBV7-9	-	TRBJ2-3	-	TGTGCCAGCAGCTTGTGGGTCATAGCGGCCACAGATACGCAGTATTTT	CASSLWVIAATDTQYF
TRBV12-3/TRBV12-4	few	TRBJ1-1	-	TGTGCCAGCAGTTTTTCGGGGCAAGCTTTCTTT	CASSFSGQAFF
TRBV6-1	-	TRBJ1-4	-	TGTGCCAGCAGACCCGGGACCGCCAATGAAAAACTGTTTTTT	CASRPGTANEKLFF
TRBV19	-	TRBJ2-2	-	TGTGCCAGTAGTAACGGACGGATCACCGGGGAGCTGTTTTTT	CASSNGRITGELFF
TRBV20-1	few	TRBJ1-4	-	TGCAGTGGGAGGCGGGTCCAAAATGAAAAACTGTTTTTT	CSGRRVQNEKLFF
TRBV2	many	TRBJ2-1	TRBD2	TGTGCCAGCAGACAGACGGGACTAGCGGGAGCGAATGAGCAGTTCTTC	CASRQTGLAGANEQFF
TRBV6-2/TRBV6-3	few	TRBJ2-5	TRBD2	TGTGCCAGCGCGCCTAGCGGGACGCGAGAGACCCAGTACTTC	CASAPSGTRETQYF
TRBV1	-	TRBJ2-1	-	TGCACCAGCAGACTGTGCCTAGCGACATACTCCTACAATGAGCAGTTCTTC	CTSRLCLATYSYNEQFF
TRBV5-1	few	TRBJ2-7	-	TGCGCCAGCAGCTTGGCGTTGGTACAGGGTCGGAACGAGCAGTACTTC	CASSLALVQGRNEQYF
TRBV15	few	TRBJ2-5	TRBD2	TGTGCCACCAGCAGGACTAGCGAGGAGACCCAGTACTTC	CATSRTSEETQYF
TRBV27	few	TRBJ2-7	-	TGTGCCAGCAGTTCAGGGGCGGGAAAAGGCTACGAGCAGTACTTC	CASSSGAGKGYEQYF
TRBV2	-	TRBJ2-5	-	TGTGCCAGCAGTGACCCGGGAGAGGGAGGGACCCAGTACTTC	CASSDPGEGGTQYF
TRBV5-6	-	TRBJ2-5	-	TGTGCCAGCAGCCGGGAGGAGGGGGAAAGAGGCCAGTACTTC	CASSREEGERGQYF
TRBV7-2	-	TRBJ2-3	TRBD2	TGTGCCAGCAGCGCGCGACTAGCGGGAAAAACAGATACGCAGTATTTT	CASSARLAGKTDTQYF
TRBV7-2	few	TRBJ2-7	-	TGTGCCAGCAGCCGGAGGGGCTCCTACGAGCAGTACTTC	CASSRRGSYEQYF
TRBV29-1	few	TRBJ2-1	TRBD2	TGCAGCGCCCAAGGACTAGCGGGAGGGCCCGACAATGAGCAGTTCTTC	CSAQGLAGGPDNEQFF
TRBV12-3/TRBV12-4	few	TRBJ2-5	-	TGTGCCAGCAGTTGGAAGGGCCATTGGGAGACCCAGTACTTC	CASSWKGHWETQYF
TRBV12-3/TRBV12-4	-	TRBJ2-7	TRBD2	TGTGCCAGCAGTTTGATCTCGCTAGCGGGAGCTGGTTCCTACGAGCAGTACTTC	CASSLISLAGAGSYEQYF
TRBV3-1	-	TRBJ2-7	-	TGTGCCAGCAGCCCCACAGGGAAGTCCTACGAGCAGTACTTC	CASSPTGKSYEQYF
TRBV20-1	-	TRBJ2-7	TRBD2	TGCAGTGCCGCCCGACTAGCGGGAGGGCCCTACGAGCAGTACTTC	CSAARLAGGPYEQYF
TRBV20-1	-	TRBJ2-3	-	TGCAGTGCTAGGGACGCTCAAAACCTGGATACGCAGTATTTT	CSARDAQNLDTQYF
TRBV29-1	few	TRBJ1-2	-	TGCAGCGTAAATACACTTATAACAGGAGCTCGGGGCTACACCTTC	CSVNTLITGARGYTF
TRBV20-1	few	TRBJ1-2	-	TGCAGTGTTCAGCAGTCTAACTATGGCTACACCTTC	CSVQQSNYGYTF
TRBV5-1	-	TRBJ1-1	-	TGCGCCAGCAGCTTGGTGCCCAGGGAGAACACTGAAGCTTTCTTT	CASSLVPRENTEAFF
TRBV6-1	-	TRBJ1-5	-	TGTGCCAGCAGTGATCCCGTGGGCAGGGGTATCCAGCCCCAGCATTTT	CASSDPVGRGIQPQHF
TRBV5-1	few	TRBJ2-7	TRBD2	TGCGCCAGCAGCTTGGATGGACTAGCGGGTTCCTACGAGCAGTACTTC	CASSLDGLAGSYEQYF
TRBV27	many	TRBJ2-1	-	TGTGCCAGCAGTCTCGGGGGCTCACAGGGTGGGTTCTTC	CASSLGGSQGGFF
TRBV15	few	TRBJ2-1	-	TGTGCCACCAGCAGAGGACAGCAATACAATGAGCAGTTCTTC	CATSRGQQYNEQFF
TRBV29-1	-	TRBJ2-7	TRBD2	TGCAGCGCTTACGGGGCTAGCGGGAGGGAGGCCGAGCAGTACTTC	CSAYGASGREAEQYF
TRBV24-1	-	TRBJ1-1	TRBD1	TGTGCCACCAGGGAGCCAGACAGGGGGCTTGGCGAAGCTTTCTTT	CATREPDRGLGEAFF
TRBV3-1	-	TRBJ2-1	TRBD2	TGTGCCAGCAGCCAAGTAGCGGGTTGGAGTGGGAATGAGCAGTTCTTC	CASSQVAGWSGNEQFF
TRBV10-3	-	TRBJ2-1	TRBD2	TGTGCCATCTTAGAAACGGGACTAGCGGGCAATGAGCAGTTCTTC	CAILETGLAGNEQFF
TRBV4-2	-	TRBJ1-5	-	TGTGCCAGCAGCCAGGACAGTATTTATCAGCCCCAGCATTTT	CASSQDSIYQPQHF